Included here is one T cell receptor beta chain sequence, with context. Random hexamers were used to reverse transcribe the RNA input (0.5 to 1 ug). The immunoSEQ assay covered 54 Vbeta and 13 Jbeta segments for CDR3. TCRdb redid the calling of the immunoSEQ multiplex PCR reads with MiXCR, one entry per CDR3 protein. The profile shows hundreds of thousands of distinct CDR3 sequences, 80% to 95% of them singletons. V dropped 4 bases and J dropped 4 bases, with 13 bases sitting between them. CDR3 length equals 14 residues. The germline V gene has CDR1 SGHTA and CDR2 FQGTGA. Sequencing of TCR beta was performed on blood CD8+ and CD4+ T cells. Patients with stable or active relapsing-remitting disease, all of them treatment-naive, made up the multiple sclerosis controls. These data belong to a study of CD8 T cells in Susac syndrome.

The sequence came from a human donor with multiple sclerosis. The source material was CD4+ T cells from PBMCs. The rearrangement links TRBV7-3 to TRBJ2-5; TRBD2 is a possible D gene (6 bases). CDR3 coding DNA: TGTGCCAGCAGCTCGGCGGGGTGGGGAGAGACCCAGTACTTC. Protein product: CASSSAGWGETQYF.